This T cell receptor beta chain was observed in a study of blood T cell repertoires in COVID-19. Study summary: Samples of COVID-19 (acute and convalescent) were obtained from the United States, Italy and Spain. Sources were T cells, B-cell-depleted T cells, or PBMCs; the material itself was cDNA or gDNA.

Authors' analysis steps: Cell counts per sample came from amplifying reference gene primers. Profiling relied on immunoSEQ multiplex PCR, and the TCRdb table lists in-frame clones only, not all of them. V and J calls and clone size follow that table, whereas D and trimming were derived from the DNA. In the table there are about 70,000 clones, approximately 89% of which are singletons. Germline V gene data show CDR1 as SSHAT and CDR2 as FNYEAQ (reference sequence). CDR3 length equals 12 residues. This clone was seen a few times. A read error may account for a junction end that differs from germline. Sequenced material: peripheral blood. The chain carries TRBV7-7 and TRBJ2-2; D is unclear. The source of this sequence is a man in his 60s with acute or convalescent COVID-19. The CDR3 region is CASSPSPGELFF. CDR3 DNA: TGTGCTAGCAGCCCGTCTCCCGGGGAGCTGTTTTTT.